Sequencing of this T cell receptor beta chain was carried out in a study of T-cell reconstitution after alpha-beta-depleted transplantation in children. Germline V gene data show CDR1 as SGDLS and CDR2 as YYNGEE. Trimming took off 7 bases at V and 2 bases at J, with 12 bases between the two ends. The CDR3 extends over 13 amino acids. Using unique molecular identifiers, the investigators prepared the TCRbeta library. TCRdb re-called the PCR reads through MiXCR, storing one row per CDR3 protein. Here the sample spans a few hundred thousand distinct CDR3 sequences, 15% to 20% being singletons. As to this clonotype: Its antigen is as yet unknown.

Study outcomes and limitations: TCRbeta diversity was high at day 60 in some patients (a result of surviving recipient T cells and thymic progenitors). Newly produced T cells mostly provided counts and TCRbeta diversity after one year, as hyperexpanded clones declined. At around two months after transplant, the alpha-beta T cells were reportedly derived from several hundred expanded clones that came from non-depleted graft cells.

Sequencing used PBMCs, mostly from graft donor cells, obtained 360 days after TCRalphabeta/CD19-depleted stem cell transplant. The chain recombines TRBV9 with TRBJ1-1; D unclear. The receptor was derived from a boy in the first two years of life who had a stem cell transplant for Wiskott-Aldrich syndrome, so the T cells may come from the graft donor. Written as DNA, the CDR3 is TGTGCCAGCTCCTGGAGACCTAACACTGAAGCTTTCTTT. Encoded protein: CASSWRPNTEAFF.